The 15 T cell receptor beta chains listed next were all sequenced from one sample in a study of blood T cells in healthy people across ages. For the second PCR, which ran for about 7 to 12 cycles, a sample-barcoded 5' primer and a J-beta primer mix were used. TCRdb processed the 5' RACE reads anew with MiXCR; each CDR3 protein has one entry. The sample includes fewer than 950,000 distinct CDR3 sequences, about 36% of them seen just once. The sequenced sample was blood. Every receptor here comes from a man aged 18 to 30 in good health.

This chain connects TRBV12-3 or TRBV12-4 to TRBJ2-7; 10 bases are a match to TRBD1. The J call is in doubt because the DNA end fits TRBJ2-5 better. The CDR3 has 16 amino acids. The CDR3 is CASSSLGQGRWETQYF. In nucleotides, the CDR3 is TGTGCCAGCAGCTCATTGGGACAGGGGAGGTGGGAGACCCAGTACTTC.

About this clonotype itself: The germline gene is not matched at one end of the junction; a read error may be the cause. This chain links TRBV28 with TRBJ2-1; D possibly uses TRBD1 or TRBD2 (5 bases each). CDR3 length: 20 residues. The germline CDR1 and CDR2 sequences are MDHEN and SYDVKM. The CDR3 DNA reads as TGTGCCAGCAGTTCTTTTTTGGCGGGCAGGGATCTCCTCTCCTACGATGAGCAGTTCTTC. It yields the protein CASSSFLAGRDLLSYDEQFF.

The chain links TRBV4-3 to TRBJ2-1; D is perhaps TRBD2 (6 bases). The germline gives CDR1 LGHNA, CDR2 YSLEER. The CDR3 is 15 amino acids. Trimming stripped 0 bases from V and 7 bases from J, with 13 bases between. The CDR3 loop reads CASSQDGGRANEQFF. The CDR3 region has the DNA TGCGCCAGCAGCCAAGACGGGGGTAGAGCAAATGAGCAGTTCTTC.

V and J are TRBV10-3 and TRBJ1-1; D is perhaps TRBD1 (6 bases). Germline V gene sequence: CDR1 ENHRY, CDR2 SYGVKD. V lost 11 bases to trimming and J lost 4 bases, with 17 bases between them. This CDR3 is 13 amino acids long. Here the CDR3 reads CASLQGMGTEAFF. Here the CDR3 DNA reads TGTGCCTCTCTACAGGGAATGGGCACTGAAGCTTTCTTT.

A few counts support this clonotype. V and J are TRBV14 and TRBJ2-1; a possible D gene is TRBD2 (5 bases). The CDR3 is 16 residues long. Trimming shortened V by 0 bases and J by 0 bases, and 9 bases separated the two germline ends. Germline V gives CDR1 SGHDN, CDR2 FVKESK. CDR3 protein: CASSQEGSRSYNEQFF. CDR3 bases: TGTGCCAGCAGCCAAGAAGGGAGTCGCTCCTACAATGAGCAGTTCTTC.

As regards this clonotype: Just one base apart from a much larger clone, this may be a read error. The V call is TRBV27, the J call TRBJ1-1, with D unclear. This CDR3 contains 13 residues. The germline V gene encodes CDR1 MNHEY and CDR2 SMNVEV (reference sequence). Trimming removed 2 bases at V and 1 base at J, with 5 bases between. CDR3: CASSLEPNTEAFF. For the CDR3, the DNA is TGTGCCAGCAGTTTAGAGCCGAACACTGAAGCTTTCTTT.

V gene TRBV6-6 combines with J gene TRBJ1-2; a weak D match, TRBD1 (5 bases). The CDR3 extends over 14 amino acids. V gave up 0 bases and J gave up 6 bases, with 11 bases separating them. CDR1 is MNHNY and CDR2 is SVGAGI in the germline V gene (reference sequence). In DNA, the CDR3 is TGTGCCAGCAGTTACTCGACTGGGGACGATGGCTACACCTTC. Residues: CASSYSTGDDGYTF.

V usage is TRBV7-2 and J usage is TRBJ2-7, with D uncertain. This CDR3 spans 14 amino acids. The V gene's germline CDR1 is SGHTA and CDR2 FQGNSA. V dropped 1 base and J dropped 1 base, with 8 bases sitting between them. The CDR3 sequence is CASSLVPPSYEQYF. The CDR3 DNA reads as TGTGCCAGCAGCTTAGTGCCCCCATCCTACGAGCAGTACTTC.

The CDR3 loop reads CASSVAPKYF. The CDR3, as DNA: TGTGCCAGCAGCGTAGCCCCCAAGTACTTC. The rearrangement uses TRBV9 and TRBJ2-5; no definite D call. V dropped 0 bases and J dropped 12 bases, with 6 bases sitting between them. The CDR3 runs to 10 residues. Germline assignment: CDR1 SGDLS and CDR2 YYNGEE.

In its sample, this clonotype was seen a few times. This chain connects TRBV3-1 to TRBJ1-1; D gene unclear. Germline V CDR1 and CDR2: LGHDT, YNNKEL (reference sequence). The CDR3 has 13 residues. V shed 4 bases and J shed 6 bases, with 12 bases lying between them. Here the CDR3 DNA reads TGTGCCAGCAGCCTAGCCGGGGATCCTGAAGCTTTCTTT. It codes for CASSLAGDPEAFF.

The table lists this clonotype with a few counts. V usage is TRBV20-1 and J usage is TRBJ1-1; the D gene is possibly TRBD1 (5 bases). Germline-derived CDR1 and CDR2 are DFQATT and SNEGSKA (reference sequence). This CDR3 has 12 amino acids. V gave up 3 bases and J gave up 5 bases, with 10 bases separating them. The CDR3 is CSASIRDTEAFF. The CDR3 DNA sequence: TGCAGTGCTAGTATCAGGGATACTGAAGCTTTCTTT.

The gene calls are TRBV4-2 and TRBJ2-2; 8 nucleotides align to TRBD1. The junction had 8 bases not matched to a gene; V was cut back by 4 bases and J by 1 base. Looked up from germline, CDR1 is LGHNA and CDR2 is YNFKEQ. The CDR3 sequence is 17 residues long. CDR3 loop: CASSPAPGTGNTGELFF. CDR3 in DNA: TGTGCCAGCAGCCCAGCACCCGGGACAGGGAACACCGGGGAGCTGTTTTTT.

The chain couples TRBV13 to TRBJ2-2, with 8 bases matching TRBD1. The V and J ends lost 5 bases and 2 bases, in that order; junction bases with no gene match: 7. The CDR3 consists of 16 residues. The germline V gene has CDR1 PRHDT and CDR2 FYEKMQ (reference sequence). CDR3 amino acids: CASSPTGADNTGELFF. The CDR3, as DNA: TGTGCCAGCAGCCCGACAGGGGCCGACAACACCGGGGAGCTGTTTTTT.

This clonotype was counted a few times. The chain joins TRBV20-1 to TRBJ2-3; 13 nucleotides match TRBD2. CDR3 length: 18 amino acids. V lost 4 bases and J lost 0; bases outside the gene matches: 10. Germline CDR1 DFQATT, CDR2 SNEGSKA (reference sequence). CDR3 region: CSATGLAGPRPSTDTQYF. CDR3 coding DNA: TGCAGTGCTACGGGACTAGCGGGGCCTCGGCCTAGCACAGATACGCAGTATTTT.

This clonotype was picked up many times. CDR3 bases: TGTGCCAGCTCACCGGACAGGGGGGGAGAGACCCAGTACTTC. As protein: CASSPDRGGETQYF. The chain has TRBV18 and TRBJ2-5; TRBD1 agrees at 10 bases. Germline CDR1 reads KGHSH; CDR2 reads LQKENI. V was pared by 3 bases and J by 4 bases, with 2 bases of the junction left unmatched. This CDR3 has 14 residues.